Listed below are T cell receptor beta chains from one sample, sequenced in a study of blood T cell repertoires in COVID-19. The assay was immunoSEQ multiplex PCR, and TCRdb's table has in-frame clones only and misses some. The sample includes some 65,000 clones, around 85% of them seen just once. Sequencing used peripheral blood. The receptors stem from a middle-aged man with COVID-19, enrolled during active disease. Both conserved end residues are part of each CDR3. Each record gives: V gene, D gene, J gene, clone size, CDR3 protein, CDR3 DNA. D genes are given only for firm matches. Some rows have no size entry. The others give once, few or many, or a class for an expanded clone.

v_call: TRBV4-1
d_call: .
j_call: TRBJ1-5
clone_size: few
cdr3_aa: CASSQDLGGNQPQHF
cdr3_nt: TGCGCCAGCAGCCAAGATCTAGGAGGCAATCAGCCCCAGCATTTT

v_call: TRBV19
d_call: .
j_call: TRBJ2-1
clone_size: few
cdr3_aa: CASSIDYATGNLGEQFF
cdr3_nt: TGTGCCAGTAGTATAGATTATGCGACAGGTAATCTAGGGGAGCAGTTCTTC

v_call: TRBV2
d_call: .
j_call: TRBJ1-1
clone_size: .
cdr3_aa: CASKGDGNEAFF
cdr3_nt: TGTGCCAGCAAAGGGGATGGGAATGAAGCTTTCTTT

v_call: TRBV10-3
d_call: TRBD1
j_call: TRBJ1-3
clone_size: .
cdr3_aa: CAINRPGQGVGVGGNTIYF
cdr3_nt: TGTGCCATCAATCGACCGGGACAGGGGGTAGGAGTTGGAGGAAACACCATATATTTT

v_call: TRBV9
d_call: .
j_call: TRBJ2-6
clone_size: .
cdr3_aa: CASVAYALSGANVLTF
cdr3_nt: TGTGCCAGCGTAGCCTATGCCCTCTCTGGGGCCAACGTCCTGACTTTC

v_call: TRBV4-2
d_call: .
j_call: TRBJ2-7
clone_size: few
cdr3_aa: CASSLEAAGAYEQYF
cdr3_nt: TGTGCCAGCAGCCTCGAGGCGGCAGGGGCCTACGAGCAGTACTTC

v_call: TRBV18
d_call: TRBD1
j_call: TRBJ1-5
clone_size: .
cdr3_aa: CASSPKAPGQVNQPQHF
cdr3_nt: TGTGCCAGCTCACCAAAGGCGCCGGGACAGGTTAATCAGCCCCAGCATTTT

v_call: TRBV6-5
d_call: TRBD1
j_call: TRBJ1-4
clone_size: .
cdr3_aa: CASSPGQFNEKLFF
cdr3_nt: TGTGCCAGCAGCCCGGGACAGTTTAATGAAAAACTGTTTTTT

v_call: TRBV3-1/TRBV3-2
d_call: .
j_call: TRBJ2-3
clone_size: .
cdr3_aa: CASSLSLSGEDTQYF
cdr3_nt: TGTGCCAGCAGCCTAAGTTTGTCCGGGGAAGATACGCAGTATTTT

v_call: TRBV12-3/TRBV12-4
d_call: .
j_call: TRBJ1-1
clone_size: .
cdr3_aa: CASSKGQNTEAFF
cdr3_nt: TGTGCCAGCAGCAAGGGACAGAACACTGAAGCTTTCTTT

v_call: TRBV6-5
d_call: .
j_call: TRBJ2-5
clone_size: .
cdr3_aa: CASTEAGVETQYF
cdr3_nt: TGTGCCAGCACCGAGGCAGGGGTCGAGACCCAGTACTTC

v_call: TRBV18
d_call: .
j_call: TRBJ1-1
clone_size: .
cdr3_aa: CASSPLDSLNTEAFF
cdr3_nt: TGTGCCAGCTCACCCTTGGACAGTTTGAACACTGAAGCTTTCTTT

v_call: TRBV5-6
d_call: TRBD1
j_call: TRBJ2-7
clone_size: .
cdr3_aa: CASSLQGRAYEQYF
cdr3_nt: TGTGCCAGCAGCTTACAGGGGCGAGCCTACGAGCAGTACTTC

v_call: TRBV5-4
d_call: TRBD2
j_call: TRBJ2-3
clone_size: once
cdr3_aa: CASSYQRGGTDTQYF
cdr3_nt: TGTGCCAGCAGTTACCAGCGGGGGGGGACAGATACGCAGTATTTT

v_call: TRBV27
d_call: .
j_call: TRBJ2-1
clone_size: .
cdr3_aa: CASSSRAHNEQFF
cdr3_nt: TGTGCCAGCAGTTCACGCGCCCACAATGAGCAGTTCTTC

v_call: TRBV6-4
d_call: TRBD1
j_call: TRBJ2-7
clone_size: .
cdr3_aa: CASRDRPRDRTYEQYF
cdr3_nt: TGTGCCAGCAGGGACCGACCACGGGACAGGACCTACGAGCAGTACTTC

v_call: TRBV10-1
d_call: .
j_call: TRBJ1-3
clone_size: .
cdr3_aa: CASSEGGGRGNTIYF
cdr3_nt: TGCGCCAGCAGTGAGGGGGGGGGCCGGGGAAACACCATATATTTT

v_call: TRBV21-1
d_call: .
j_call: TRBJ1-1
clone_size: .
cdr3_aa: CASTLTGALNTEAFF
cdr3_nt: TGTGCCAGCACCTTGACAGGGGCATTGAACACTGAAGCTTTCTTT

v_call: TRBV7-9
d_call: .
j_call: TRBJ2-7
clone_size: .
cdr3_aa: CASSADGFYEQYF
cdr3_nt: TGTGCCAGCAGCGCCGACGGGTTCTACGAGCAGTACTTC

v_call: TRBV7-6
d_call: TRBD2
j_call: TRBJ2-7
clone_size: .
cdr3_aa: CASSLAGLETYEQYF
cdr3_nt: TGTGCCAGCAGCTTGGCGGGACTAGAGACCTACGAGCAGTACTTC

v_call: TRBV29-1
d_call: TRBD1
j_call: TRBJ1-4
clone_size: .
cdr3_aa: CSAVRDRGATNEKLFF
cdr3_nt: TGCAGCGCCGTAAGGGACAGGGGAGCAACTAATGAAAAACTGTTTTTT

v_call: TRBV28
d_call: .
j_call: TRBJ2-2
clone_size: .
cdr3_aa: CASGGVGNTGELFF
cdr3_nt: TGTGCCTCCGGCGGGGTGGGAAACACCGGGGAGCTGTTTTTT

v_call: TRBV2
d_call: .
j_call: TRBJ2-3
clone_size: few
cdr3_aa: CALRQGSRTDTQYF
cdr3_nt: TGTGCCCTACGGCAGGGGTCCCGCACAGATACGCAGTATTTT

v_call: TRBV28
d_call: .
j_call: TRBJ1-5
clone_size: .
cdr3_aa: CASSFPTSSNQPQHF
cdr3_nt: TGTGCCAGCAGTTTTCCCACGAGCAGCAATCAGCCCCAGCATTTT

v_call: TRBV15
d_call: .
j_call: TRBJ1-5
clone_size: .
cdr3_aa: CATSRFLGVGNQPQHF
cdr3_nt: TGTGCCACCAGCAGATTCCTAGGGGTCGGCAATCAGCCCCAGCATTTT

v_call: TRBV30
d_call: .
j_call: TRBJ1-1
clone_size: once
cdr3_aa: CAWRPWGRGVVAAFF
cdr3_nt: TGTGCCTGGAGGCCCTGGGGTCGGGGGGTGGTTGCAGCTTTCTTT

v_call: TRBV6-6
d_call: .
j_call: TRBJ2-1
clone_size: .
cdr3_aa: CASSYDPGYEQFF
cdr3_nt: TGTGCCAGCAGTTACGATCCGGGGTACGAGCAGTTCTTC

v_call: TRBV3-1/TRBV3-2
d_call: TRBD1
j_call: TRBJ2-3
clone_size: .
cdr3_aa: CASRPPGQGTDTQYF
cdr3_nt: TGTGCCAGCAGGCCACCGGGACAGGGGACAGATACGCAGTATTTT

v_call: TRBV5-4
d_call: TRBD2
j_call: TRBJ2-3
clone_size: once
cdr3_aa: CASREDSGGNTDTQYF
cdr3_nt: TGTGCCAGCAGGGAGGATAGCGGGGGGAACACAGATACGCAGTATTTT

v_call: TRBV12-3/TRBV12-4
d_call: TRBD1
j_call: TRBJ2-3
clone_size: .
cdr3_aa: CASSPQGEDTQYF
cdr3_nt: TGTGCCAGCAGTCCCCAGGGGGAGGATACGCAGTATTTT

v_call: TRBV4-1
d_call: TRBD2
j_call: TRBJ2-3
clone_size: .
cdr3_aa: CASSSRLAGGSPDTQYF
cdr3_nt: TGCGCCAGCAGCTCCCGACTAGCGGGGGGGAGTCCAGATACGCAGTATTTT

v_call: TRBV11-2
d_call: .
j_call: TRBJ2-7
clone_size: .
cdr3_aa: CASSLEAGSGYEQYF
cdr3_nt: TGTGCCAGCAGCTTAGAAGCCGGTTCGGGGTACGAGCAGTACTTC

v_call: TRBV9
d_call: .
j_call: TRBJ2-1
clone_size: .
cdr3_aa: CASSSPSRGYNEQFF
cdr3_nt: TGTGCCAGCAGCAGCCCCTCGCGGGGCTACAATGAGCAGTTCTTC

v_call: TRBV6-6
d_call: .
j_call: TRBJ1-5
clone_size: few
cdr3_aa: CASSTDTQPQHF
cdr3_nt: TGTGCCAGCAGTACCGACACTCAGCCCCAGCATTTT

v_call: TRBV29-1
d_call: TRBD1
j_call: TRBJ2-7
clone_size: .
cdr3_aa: CSVESSDRFPYEQYF
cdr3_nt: TGCAGCGTTGAATCATCGGACAGGTTCCCCTACGAGCAGTACTTC

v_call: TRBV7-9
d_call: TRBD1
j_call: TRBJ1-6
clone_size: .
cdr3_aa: CASSPDRGGKNSPLHF
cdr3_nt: TGTGCCAGCAGTCCGGACAGGGGGGGAAAGAATTCACCCCTCCACTTT

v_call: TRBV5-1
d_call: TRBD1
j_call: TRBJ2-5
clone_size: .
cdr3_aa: CASSLGRSADRDETQYF
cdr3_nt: TGCGCCAGCAGCTTGGGGAGGTCGGCTGACAGGGACGAGACCCAGTACTTC

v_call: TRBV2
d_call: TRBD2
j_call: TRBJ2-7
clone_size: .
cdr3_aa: CASSARASGASYEQYF
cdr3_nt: TGTGCCAGCAGTGCCCGGGCTAGCGGGGCCTCCTACGAGCAGTACTTC

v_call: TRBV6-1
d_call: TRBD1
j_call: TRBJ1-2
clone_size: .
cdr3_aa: CASSATGDRGGYTF
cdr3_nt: TGTGCCAGCAGTGCTACCGGGGACAGGGGTGGCTACACCTTC

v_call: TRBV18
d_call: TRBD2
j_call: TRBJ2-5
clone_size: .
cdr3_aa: CASSPRSGGLQETQYF
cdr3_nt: TGTGCCAGCTCACCAAGAAGCGGGGGGCTACAAGAGACCCAGTACTTC

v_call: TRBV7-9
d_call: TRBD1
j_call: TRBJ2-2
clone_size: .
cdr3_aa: CASSQTGSGELFF
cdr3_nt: TGTGCCAGCAGCCAGACAGGGTCCGGGGAGCTGTTTTTT

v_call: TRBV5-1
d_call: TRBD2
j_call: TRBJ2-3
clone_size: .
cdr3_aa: CASSSEAGDYTDTQYF
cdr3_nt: TGCGCCAGCAGCTCGGAAGCGGGGGACTACACAGATACGCAGTATTTT

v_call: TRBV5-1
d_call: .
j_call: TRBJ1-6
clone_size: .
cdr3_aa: CASSSEAGYNSPLHF
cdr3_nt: TGCGCCAGCAGCTCGGAAGCGGGGTATAATTCACCCCTCCACTTT

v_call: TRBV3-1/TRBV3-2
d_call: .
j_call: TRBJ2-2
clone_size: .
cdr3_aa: CASSQTSTGELFF
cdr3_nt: TGTGCCAGCAGCCAGACATCCACCGGGGAGCTGTTTTTT

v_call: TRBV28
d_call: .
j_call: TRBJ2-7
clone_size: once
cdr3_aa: CASKKVGLFYEQYF
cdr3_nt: TGTGCCAGCAAAAAAGTTGGGCTCTTTTACGAGCAGTACTTC

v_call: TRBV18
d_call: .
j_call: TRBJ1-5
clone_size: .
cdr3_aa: CASSPGGQSGNQPQHF
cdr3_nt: TGTGCCAGCTCGCCTGGAGGACAGTCGGGCAATCAGCCCCAGCATTTT

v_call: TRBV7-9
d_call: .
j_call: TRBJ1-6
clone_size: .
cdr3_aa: CASSLGDYNSPLHF
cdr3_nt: TGTGCCAGCAGCTTGGGAGATTATAATTCACCCCTCCACTTT